This T cell receptor (beta chain) stems from a study of blood T cells in healthy people across ages. In its sample, this clonotype was seen a few times. This sequence may be a read error, since a much larger clone differs from it by one base. Using a J-beta primer mix together with a sample-barcoded 5' primer, a second PCR was run for about 7 to 12 cycles. Each TCR beta cDNA got a 12-nucleotide random molecular identifier. Using its own MiXCR run on the 5' RACE reads, TCRdb lists one record per CDR3 protein. This sample has 600,000 or so distinct CDR3 sequences, with about 30% found just once. For every donor, a draw yielded roughly 10 milliliters of peripheral blood. Samples each yielded at least 5.5 micrograms of total RNA. Germline values: CDR1 SGHTA, CDR2 FQGNSA. V lost 5 bases to trimming and J lost 3 bases; unmatched junction nucleotides: 14. CDR3 size: 18 residues.

The TCR was taken from a woman at least 80 years old in good health. This chain uses TRBV7-2 with TRBJ2-7; 12 bases are a match to TRBD1. Sample: blood. DNA for the CDR3: TGTGCCAGCAGCCTAGGGGCTCCGGGACAGGGGGCCTGCTACGAGCAGTACTTC. This codes for CASSLGAPGQGACYEQYF.